This T cell receptor (beta chain) was sequenced in a study of vaccination effects on CD4 cells after COVID-19. Details on this clone: Antigen unknown.

Assay used: immunoSEQ multiplex PCR; TCRdb lists only in-frame clones, some missing. Of around 71,000 clones listed, under 75% are singletons. This CDR3 has 15 amino acids. In germline, CDR1 is SGHRS, CDR2 YFSETQ. V gave up 2 bases and J gave up 0 bases; unmatched junction bases: 3. In the ViraFEST assay, antigen-specific CD4+ clonotypes were identified by expansion after peptide-pool stimulation. Researchers isolated CD4+ T cells once approximately 10 days of culture had elapsed. No vaccinee had earlier SARS-CoV-2 infection, and nucleocapsid antibodies were negative. The specimen was CD4+ T cells from PBMCs cultured with HCoV-OC43 spike peptides, collected before COVID-19 vaccination. As for subset: HCoV-OC43 spike overlapping peptide pool stimulation. The chain links TRBV5-1 to TRBJ2-3, with 7 bases lining up with TRBD1. The receptor was isolated from a human donor who received a COVID-19 vaccine. CDR3 sequence: CASSFYRGSTDTQYF. CDR3 DNA: TGCGCCAGCAGCTTTTACAGGGGAAGCACAGATACGCAGTATTTT.